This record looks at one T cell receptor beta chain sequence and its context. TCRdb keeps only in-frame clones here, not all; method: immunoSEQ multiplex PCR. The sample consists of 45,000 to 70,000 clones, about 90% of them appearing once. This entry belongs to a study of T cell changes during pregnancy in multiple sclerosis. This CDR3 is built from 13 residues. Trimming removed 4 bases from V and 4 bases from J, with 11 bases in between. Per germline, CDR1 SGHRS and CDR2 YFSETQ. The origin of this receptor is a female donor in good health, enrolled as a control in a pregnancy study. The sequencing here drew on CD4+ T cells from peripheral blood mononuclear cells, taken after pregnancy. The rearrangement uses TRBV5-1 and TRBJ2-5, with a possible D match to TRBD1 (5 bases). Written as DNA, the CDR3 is TGCGCCAGCAGCCTTGCCACAGGAGAGACCCAGTACTTC. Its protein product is CASSLATGETQYF. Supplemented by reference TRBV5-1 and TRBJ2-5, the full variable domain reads KAGVTQTPRYLIKTRGQQVTLSCSPISGHRSVSWYQQTPGQGLQFLFEYFSETQRNKGNFPGRFSGRQFSNSRSEMNVSTLELGDSALYLCASSLATGETQYFGPGTRLLVL.